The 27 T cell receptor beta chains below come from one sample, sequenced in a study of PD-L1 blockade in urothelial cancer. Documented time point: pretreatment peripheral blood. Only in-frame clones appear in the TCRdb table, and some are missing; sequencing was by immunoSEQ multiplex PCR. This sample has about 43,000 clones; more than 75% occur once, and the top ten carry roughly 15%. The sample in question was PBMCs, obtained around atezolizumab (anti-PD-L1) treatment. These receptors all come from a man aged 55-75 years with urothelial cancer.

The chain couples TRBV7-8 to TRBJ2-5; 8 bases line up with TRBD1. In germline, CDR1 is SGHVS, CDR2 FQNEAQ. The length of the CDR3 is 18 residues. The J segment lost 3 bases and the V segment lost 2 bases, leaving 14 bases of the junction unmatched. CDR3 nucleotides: TGTGCCAGCAGCTTACAGAACAGGGGGGCAAGCTCGAAAGAGACCCAGTACTTC. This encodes CASSLQNRGASSKETQYF.

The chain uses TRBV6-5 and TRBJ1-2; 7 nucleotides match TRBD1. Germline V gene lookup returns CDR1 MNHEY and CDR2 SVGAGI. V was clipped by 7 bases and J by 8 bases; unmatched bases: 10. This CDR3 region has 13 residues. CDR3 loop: CASIARGAGGYTF. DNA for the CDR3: TGTGCCAGCATCGCCAGGGGGGCGGGGGGCTACACCTTC.

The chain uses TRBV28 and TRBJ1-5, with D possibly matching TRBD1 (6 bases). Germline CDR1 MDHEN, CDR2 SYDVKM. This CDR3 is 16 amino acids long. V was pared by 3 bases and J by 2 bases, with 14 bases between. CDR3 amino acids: CASSLTGTQGNQPQHF. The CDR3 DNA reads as TGTGCCAGCAGTTTGACAGGAACTCAAGGCAATCAGCCCCAGCATTTT.

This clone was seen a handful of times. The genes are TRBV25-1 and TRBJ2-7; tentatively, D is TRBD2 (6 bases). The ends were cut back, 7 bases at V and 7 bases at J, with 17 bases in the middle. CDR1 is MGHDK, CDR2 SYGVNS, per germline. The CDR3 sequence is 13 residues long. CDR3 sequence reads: CASTGLGRGEQYF. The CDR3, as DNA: TGTGCCAGCACAGGACTGGGGCGGGGTGAGCAGTACTTC.

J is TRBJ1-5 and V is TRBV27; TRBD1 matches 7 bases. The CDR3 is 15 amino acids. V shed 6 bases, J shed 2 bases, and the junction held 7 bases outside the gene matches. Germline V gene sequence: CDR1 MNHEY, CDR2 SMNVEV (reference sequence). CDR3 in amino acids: CASSRTTGGNQPQHF. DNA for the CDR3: TGTGCCAGCAGCCGAACTACAGGGGGCAATCAGCCCCAGCATTTT.

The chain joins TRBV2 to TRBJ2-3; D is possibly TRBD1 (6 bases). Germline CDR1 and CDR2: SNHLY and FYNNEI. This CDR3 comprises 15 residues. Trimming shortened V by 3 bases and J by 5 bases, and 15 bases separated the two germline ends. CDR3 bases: TGTGCCAGCAGTGAGGGGGCAGGGGAAGGAGATACGCAGTATTTT. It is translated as CASSEGAGEGDTQYF. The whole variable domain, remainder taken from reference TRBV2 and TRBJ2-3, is EPEVTQTPSHQVTQMGQEVILRCVPISNHLYFYWYRQILGQKVEFLVSFYNNEISEKSEIFDDQFSVERPDGSNFTLKIRSTKLEDSAMYFCASSEGAGEGDTQYFGPGTRLTVL.

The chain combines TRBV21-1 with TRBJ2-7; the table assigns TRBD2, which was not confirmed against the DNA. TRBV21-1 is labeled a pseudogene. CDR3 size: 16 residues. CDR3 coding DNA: TGTGCCAGCAGCAAAACCCCCGGGGATGTGGCCTACGAGCAGTACTTC. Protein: CASSKTPGDVAYEQYF.

This CDR3 reads CASSSPTGVENYGYTF. CDR3 nucleotide sequence: TGTGCCAGCAGCTCTCCGACAGGGGTAGAAAACTATGGCTACACCTTC. The chain has TRBV7-9 and TRBJ1-2, with 8 bases identical to TRBD1. Unmatched junction bases numbered 9, after V lost 4 bases and J lost 2 bases. The CDR3 has 16 residues. Germline lookup yields CDR1 SEHNR and CDR2 FQNEAQ (reference sequence).

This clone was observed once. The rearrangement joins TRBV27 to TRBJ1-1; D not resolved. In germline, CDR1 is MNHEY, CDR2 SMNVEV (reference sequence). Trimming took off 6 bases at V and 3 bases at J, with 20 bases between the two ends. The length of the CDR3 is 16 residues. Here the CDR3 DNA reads TGTGCCAGCAGGGCCCCCGGGATTTTCGGGGACACTGAAGCTTTCTTT. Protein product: CASRAPGIFGDTEAFF.

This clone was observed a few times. As DNA, the CDR3 is TGTGCCAGCAGTTTGCAGGGAACTGAAGCTTTCTTT. Translation: CASSLQGTEAFF. The rearrangement joins TRBV28 to TRBJ1-1; tentative D call: TRBD1 (5 bases). CDR3 length equals 12 residues. Germline V CDR1 and CDR2: MDHEN, SYDVKM. With 3 bases removed from V and 5 bases from J, the gap between germline ends came to 7 bases.

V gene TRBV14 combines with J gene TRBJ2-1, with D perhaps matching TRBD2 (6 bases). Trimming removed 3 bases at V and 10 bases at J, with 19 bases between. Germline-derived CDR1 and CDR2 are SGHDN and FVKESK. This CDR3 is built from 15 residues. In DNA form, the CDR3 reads TGTGCCAGCAGCCACCGGGACTGGGCTTCGGGGGAGCAGTTCTTC. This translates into CASSHRDWASGEQFF. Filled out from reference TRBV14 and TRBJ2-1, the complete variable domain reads EAGVTQFPSHSVIEKGQTVTLRCDPISGHDNLYWYRRVMGKEIKFLLHFVKESKQDESGMPNNRFLAERTGGTYSTLKVQPAELEDSGVYFCASSHRDWASGEQFFGPGTRLTVL.

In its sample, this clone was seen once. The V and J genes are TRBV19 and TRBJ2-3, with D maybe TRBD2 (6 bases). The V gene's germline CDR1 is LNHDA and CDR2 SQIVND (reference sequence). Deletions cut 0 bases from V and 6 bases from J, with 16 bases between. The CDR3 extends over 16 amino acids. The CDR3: CASSIDPGGWTDTQYF. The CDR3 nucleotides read TGTGCCAGTAGTATAGATCCCGGGGGATGGACGGATACGCAGTATTTT.

The DNA for the CDR3 is TGTGCCAGTAGTATGAGGGAGAGGCGACTGTTTTTT. Translated, it gives CASSMRERRLFF. The chain recombines TRBV19 with TRBJ1-4, with D uncertain. The CDR3 runs 12 residues. The germline gives CDR1 LNHDA, CDR2 SQIVND (reference sequence). V lost 3 bases to trimming and J lost 13 bases, with 12 bases between them.

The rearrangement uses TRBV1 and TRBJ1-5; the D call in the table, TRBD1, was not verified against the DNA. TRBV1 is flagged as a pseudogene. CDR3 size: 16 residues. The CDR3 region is CTSSQAETQGNQPQHF. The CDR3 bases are TGCACCAGCAGCCAGGCAGAGACCCAGGGTAATCAGCCCCAGCATTTT.

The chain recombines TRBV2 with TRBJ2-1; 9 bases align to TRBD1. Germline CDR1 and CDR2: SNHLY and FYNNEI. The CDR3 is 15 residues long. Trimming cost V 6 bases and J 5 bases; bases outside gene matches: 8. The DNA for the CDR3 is TGTGCCAGCAGCCCCGAAGGACAGGGGAACAATGAGCAGTTCTTC. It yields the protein CASSPEGQGNNEQFF.

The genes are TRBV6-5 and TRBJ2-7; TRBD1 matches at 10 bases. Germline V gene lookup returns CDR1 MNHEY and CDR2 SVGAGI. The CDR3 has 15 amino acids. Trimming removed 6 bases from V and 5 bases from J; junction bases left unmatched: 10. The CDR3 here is CASRLTGGQKDEQYF. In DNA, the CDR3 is TGTGCCAGCAGGTTGACAGGGGGCCAAAAGGACGAGCAGTACTTC.

CDR3 coding DNA: TGTGCCAGCAGCTTAAGGGGGCCAGGGGATGGGGAGCAGTTCTTC. Protein sequence: CASSLRGPGDGEQFF. The V gene is TRBV11-2, the J gene TRBJ2-1; TRBD1 matches at 7 bases. The CDR3 is 15 residues long. Trimming at V came to 2 bases and at J to 10 bases, leaving 11 bases not matched to a gene. Germline lookup yields CDR1 SGHAT and CDR2 FQNNGV.

The CDR3 sequence is CASSPEGANVLTF. In nucleotides, the CDR3 is TGTGCCAGCAGCCCGGAGGGGGCCAACGTCCTGACTTTC. The chain recombines TRBV5-5 with TRBJ2-6; no clear D. CDR3 size: 13 residues. Germline-derived CDR1 and CDR2 are SGHKS and YYEKEE (reference sequence). Deletions cut 4 bases from V and 4 bases from J, with 6 bases between.

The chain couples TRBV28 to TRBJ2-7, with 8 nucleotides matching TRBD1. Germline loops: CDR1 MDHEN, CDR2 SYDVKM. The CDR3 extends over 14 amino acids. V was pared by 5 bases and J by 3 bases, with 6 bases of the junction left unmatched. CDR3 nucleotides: TGTGCCAGCAGTCCGACAGGGGCCCGCTACGAGCAGTACTTC. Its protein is CASSPTGARYEQYF.

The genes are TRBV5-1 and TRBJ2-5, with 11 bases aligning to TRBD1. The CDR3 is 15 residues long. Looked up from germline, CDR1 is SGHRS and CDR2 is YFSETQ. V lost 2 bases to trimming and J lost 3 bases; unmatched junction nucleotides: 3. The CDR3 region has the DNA TGCGCCAGCAGCTTCCGGGACAGGGGGGAAGAGACCCAGTACTTC. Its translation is CASSFRDRGEETQYF.

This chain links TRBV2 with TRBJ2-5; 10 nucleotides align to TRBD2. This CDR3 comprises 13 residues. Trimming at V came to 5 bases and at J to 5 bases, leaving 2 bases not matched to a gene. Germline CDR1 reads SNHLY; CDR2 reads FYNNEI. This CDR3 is CASSPSGSETQYF. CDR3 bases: TGTGCCAGCAGTCCTAGCGGGAGTGAGACCCAGTACTTC. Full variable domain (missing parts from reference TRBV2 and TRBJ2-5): EPEVTQTPSHQVTQMGQEVILRCVPISNHLYFYWYRQILGQKVEFLVSFYNNEISEKSEIFDDQFSVERPDGSNFTLKIRSTKLEDSAMYFCASSPSGSETQYFGPGTRLLVL.

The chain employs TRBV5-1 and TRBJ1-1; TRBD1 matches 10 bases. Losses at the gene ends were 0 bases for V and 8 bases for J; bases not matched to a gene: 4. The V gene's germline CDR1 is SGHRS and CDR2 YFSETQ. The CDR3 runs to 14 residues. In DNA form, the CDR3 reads TGCGCCAGCAGCTTGGTCGGACAGGGGGGCGAAGCTTTCTTT. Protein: CASSLVGQGGEAFF.

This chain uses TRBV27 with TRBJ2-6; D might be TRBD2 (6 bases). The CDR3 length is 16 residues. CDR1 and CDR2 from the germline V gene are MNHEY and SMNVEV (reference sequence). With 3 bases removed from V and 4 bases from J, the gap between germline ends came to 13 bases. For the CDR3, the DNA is TGTGCCAGCAGTTTTGGGGGGTCGGGCGGGGCCAACGTCCTGACTTTC. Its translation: CASSFGGSGGANVLTF.

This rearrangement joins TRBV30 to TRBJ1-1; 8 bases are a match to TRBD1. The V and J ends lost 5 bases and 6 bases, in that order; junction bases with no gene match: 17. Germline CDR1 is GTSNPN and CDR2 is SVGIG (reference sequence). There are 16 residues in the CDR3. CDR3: CAWARGAGGVMAEAFF. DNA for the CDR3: TGTGCCTGGGCCCGAGGGGCAGGGGGCGTGATGGCTGAAGCTTTCTTT.

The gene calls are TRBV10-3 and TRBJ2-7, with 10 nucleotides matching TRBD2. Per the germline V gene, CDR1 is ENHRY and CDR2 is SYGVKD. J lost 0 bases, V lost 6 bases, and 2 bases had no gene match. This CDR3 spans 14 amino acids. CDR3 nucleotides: TGTGCCATCAGGGGGACTAGCGACTCCTACGAGCAGTACTTC. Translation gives CAIRGTSDSYEQYF.

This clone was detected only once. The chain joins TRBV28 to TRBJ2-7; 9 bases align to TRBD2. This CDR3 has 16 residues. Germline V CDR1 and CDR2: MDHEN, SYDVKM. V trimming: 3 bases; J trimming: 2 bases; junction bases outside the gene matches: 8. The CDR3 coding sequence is TGTGCCAGCAGTTTTTCCCTAGCGGGATTAACCTACGAGCAGTACTTC. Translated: CASSFSLAGLTYEQYF.

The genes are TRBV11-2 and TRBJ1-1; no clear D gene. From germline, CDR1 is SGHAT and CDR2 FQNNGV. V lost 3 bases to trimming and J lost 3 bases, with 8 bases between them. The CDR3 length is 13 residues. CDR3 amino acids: CASSLREDTEAFF. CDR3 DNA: TGTGCCAGCAGCTTGCGGGAGGACACTGAAGCTTTCTTT.